This TCR beta chain is from a study of blood T cell repertoires in COVID-19. Study background: Sample material is recorded as cDNA or gDNA derived from T cells, B-cell-depleted T cells, or PBMCs.

Looked up from germline, CDR1 is SGHTA and CDR2 is FQGTGA. The CDR3 is made up of 14 amino acids. V lost 2 bases and J lost 3; bases outside the gene matches: 1. Assay: immunoSEQ multiplex PCR; the TCRdb copy retains only in-frame clones and omits some. The repertoire has roughly 180,000 clones, over 65% of them found once; the top ten carry nearly 4.5%. Donors were grouped by their self-reported clinical history. This clonotype was sampled from a woman in her forties or fifties who had recovered from COVID-19. The chain couples TRBV7-3 to TRBJ2-5; 9 bases map to TRBD2. The sequenced sample consisted of PBMCs or T cells enriched from blood (not recorded which). CDR3 in amino acids: CASSLQRGEETQYF. The CDR3, as DNA: TGTGCCAGCAGCTTACAGCGGGGGGAAGAGACCCAGTACTTC.